This T cell receptor (beta chain) was captured in a study of shared clonotypes between healthy human individuals (dated by TCRdb to between 2020 and 2021). The study in broad terms: Two women and three men aged 18 to 49 years were included in the cohort. The study deeply sequenced blood TCR repertoires of five healthy adults to estimate repertoire size and the extent of clonotype sharing between individuals. To increase sequencing depth and limit assay-specific biases, different laboratories used diverse techniques to prepare libraries and sequence TCR repertoires. Per donor, leukapheresis produced somewhere between about 0.85 and 10 billion PBMCs. For each donor, CD4 naive and CD4 memory were each given three plates, CD8 naive was given two plates, and CD8 memory was given one plate.

CD8 naive samples were obtained by positive selection for CCR7 among CD45RO-negative cells, yielding a CD45RA+CCR7+ population from which TemRA cells were excluded. Donors were healthy HIV-negative adults with no recently reported acute infections or vaccinations. Every donor was a Caucasian adult residing in Nashville, Tennessee, USA. Blood was collected by leukapheresis, and PBMCs were isolated by Ficoll-Histopaque density gradient centrifugation and then cryopreserved in liquid nitrogen vapor phase. Analytical flow cytometry was used to check the purity and quantity of each magnetically sorted T cell population. From each sorted fraction, genomic DNA was isolated and quantified by UV absorbance on a Nanodrop 2000c. Including the terminal cysteine and phenylalanine, the CDR3 comprises 16 residues. The CDR3 DNA has 48 bases and is translated from base 1. Clipping removes 4 bases from V and 7 bases from J, with 9 as the unmatched junction base count. Per the germline V gene, LGHNA is the CDR1 and YNFKEQ is the CDR2.

Using the deep immunoSEQ assay, multiplex PCR amplified TCR CDR3 regions from genomic DNA. For each cell subset, the extracted genomic DNA was distributed evenly across all wells of several immunoSEQ 96-well plates, and each plate served as one replicate. For sorted subsets, each replicate PCR was loaded with approximately 190 ng genomic DNA, equivalent to 30,000 or so T cell genomes. The purified libraries were quantified using a Qubit 3.0 fluorometer, sized with a Bioanalyzer 2100, and then quantified again using the KAPA Library Quantification kit. Each immunoSEQ 96-well plate was sequenced on its own single-read 150-cycle Illumina NextSeq 550 flow cell. As for the authors' bioinformatics: The immunoSEQ output contained only junctional sequences without quality scores, so filtering could not match that applied to full-length reads. To assign V/J genes and CDR3, sequences were annotated against IMGT germline references using PyIR, a Python wrapper for IgBLAST v1.9. Reads were removed for weak V/J assignments (E-value above 1e-6), missing CDR3, stop codons, out-of-frame junctions, or ambiguous translated residues. A V3J clonotype was defined by an identical inferred V gene, J gene, and CDR3 amino acid sequence. Percentage overlap between repertoires was computed as shared unique clonotypes divided by the size of the smaller repertoire. RTK rarefaction, the Chao1 estimator, and Recon v2.1 estimates of unobserved clonotypes were used to assess repertoire richness. OLGA was used to compute generation probabilities for all TCRbeta clonotypes that the gDNA method yielded from a few donors. Imported from immuneACCESS, the table was reduced by TCRdb to in-frame sequences with V and J called. These copies leave out some clones; in studies compared against another copy, an unresolved V gene accounts for under half, and the cause of the remainder is not known. V and J calls and clone size follow that table, whereas D and trimming were derived from the DNA. Counted in this sample were approximately 2,000,000 clones; roughly 93% of them appeared once. The top ten hold more than 1.5% of the sample.

Broad study findings and their caveats: The small number of donors limited the genetic and exposure-history diversity represented. Rarefaction of sorted-subset datasets indicated incomplete sequencing despite the large sequencing depth. Across a few donors, roughly 5.4% of naive CD4, around 3.3% of naive CD8, around 2.1% of memory CD4, and approximately 0.4% of memory CD8 clonotypes were shared. Naive subsets generally had larger estimated clonotype richness than memory subsets did. Sampling was limited to blood, and TCR repertoires in tissue likely differ from TCR repertoires in blood. Based on pairwise subsampling, the degree of clonotype sharing among donors was expected to be affected by sequencing depth. Clonotypes shared by all four sorted-subset donors showed higher generation probabilities than non-shared clonotypes.

Comments on this clone: The clone's antigen remains unknown. Base qualities are not provided; no much larger clone lies one nucleotide away.

The chain is made from TRBV4-2 and TRBJ2-1; 11 bases in between match TRBD2. The sequence was obtained from a man between 18 and 29 years old in good health. Some clones in this sample may be carry-over from other donors' samples. The source material was naive CD8+ T cells from PBMCs. The cell subset or site label on this specimen signifies: CD45RA+CCR7+. Here is the DNA: TGTGCCAGCAGCCCCCATTTTTTAGCGGGAGGGAATGAGCAGTTCTTC. The resulting protein is CASSPHFLAGGNEQFF.